This paragraph covers one TCR beta chain sequence. Its cognate antigen is unknown. This sample was included in a study of tissue T cells after allogeneic stem cell transplantation. Enrolled prospectively were adult allogeneic hematopoietic cell transplant recipients whose graft-versus-host disease was steroid-refractory. TCRbeta CDR3 was sequenced at survey depth with template counts. The data were produced by immunoSEQ multiplex PCR, yet TCRdb's version contains in-frame clones alone and is incomplete. The table includes several thousand clones, around 72% detected once. Whole-study results and caveats: Shared clones across patients were few; motif clustering revealed tissue-specific shared signatures.

Specimen: left colon tissue, collected at autopsy. This receptor was taken from an older male patient with steroid-refractory graft-versus-host disease after an allogeneic stem cell transplant. Some T cells may be graft donor cells.

CDR3 DNA sequence: TGTGCCAGCAGCCCCCCCGAGGGGGGGTCCTACGAGCAGTACTTC. It encodes CASSPPEGGSYEQYF. V usage is TRBV4-2 and J usage is TRBJ2-7; maybe TRBD2 (7 bases). The CDR3 consists of 15 residues. Trimming cost V 4 bases and J 1 base, with 14 bases left between them. Germline V gene lookup returns CDR1 LGHNA and CDR2 YNFKEQ.